One sample yielded the 13 T cell receptor beta chains listed below, sequenced in a study of shared clonotypes between healthy human individuals. Profiling relied on immunoSEQ multiplex PCR, and the TCRdb table lists in-frame clones only, not all of them. Among around 2,000,000 clones listed, roughly 94% were seen once. Specimen: naive CD4+ T cells sorted from blood. The sample's subset: CD45RA+ positively selected. These receptors were obtained from a man aged 18 to 29 in good health.

This chain links TRBV6-1 with TRBJ1-6; D is undetermined. V was trimmed by 7 bases and J by 7 bases, leaving 14 bases between them. There are 14 residues in the CDR3. Germline CDR1 and CDR2: MNHNS and SASEGT. The CDR3 sequence is CASTLRRSNSPLHF. CDR3 DNA: TGTGCCAGCACCCTCCGACGGTCCAATTCACCCCTCCACTTT.

V and J are TRBV6-5 and TRBJ1-5; the D gene is possibly TRBD1 (6 bases). Trimming removed 8 bases at V and 6 bases at J, with 17 bases between. CDR3 size: 14 residues. The germline gives CDR1 MNHEY, CDR2 SVGAGI. CDR3 amino acids: CASRGGPGLQPQHF. The CDR3 region has the DNA TGTGCCAGCCGGGGGGGGCCGGGGCTTCAGCCCCAGCATTTT.

This chain joins TRBV6-1 and TRBJ2-1; D may be TRBD2 (6 bases). The CDR3 has 15 residues. Germline values: CDR1 MNHNS, CDR2 SASEGT. V lost 5 bases and J 1 base, leaving 12 bases between the germline ends. The CDR3 region is CASSTTSSSYNEQFF. The CDR3, as DNA: TGTGCCAGCAGTACGACTAGTAGTTCCTACAATGAGCAGTTCTTC.

This clone was recorded only once. The V gene is TRBV6-5, the J gene TRBJ1-5; D not resolved. Trimming took off 8 bases at V and 3 bases at J, with 17 bases between the two ends. From germline, CDR1 is MNHEY and CDR2 SVGAGI. The CDR3 consists of 15 residues. In DNA, the CDR3 is TGTGCCAGCGGGGAAGGACGGAGATTCAATCAGCCCCAGCATTTT. It encodes CASGEGRRFNQPQHF.

The CDR3: CASSLAQGEQYF. The DNA for the CDR3 is TGTGCCAGCAGTTTAGCCCAAGGTGAGCAGTACTTC. The gene calls are TRBV28 and TRBJ2-7; D unresolved. Per the germline V gene, CDR1 is MDHEN and CDR2 is SYDVKM. V was shortened by 2 bases and J by 7 bases, with 9 bases between the two germline ends. This CDR3 spans 12 amino acids.

The V call is TRBV5-4, the J call TRBJ2-3; either TRBD1 or TRBD2 may supply D (5 bases each). Looked up from germline, CDR1 is SGHNT and CDR2 is YYREEE (reference sequence). Trimming stripped 3 bases from V and 0 bases from J, with 17 bases between. The CDR3 length is 17 residues. The CDR3 DNA sequence: TGTGCCAGCAGCTCAAACACGGGACGACTTAGCACAGATACGCAGTATTTT. The encoded protein is CASSSNTGRLSTDTQYF.

This chain links TRBV9 with TRBJ1-2; D might be TRBD1 (6 bases). Germline V CDR1 and CDR2: SGDLS, YYNGEE. This CDR3 has 13 amino acids. Between the trimmed V and J ends, which lost 2 bases and 8 bases, there was a span of 13 bases. CDR3 protein: CASSVGQGTGYTF. CDR3 DNA sequence: TGTGCCAGCAGCGTGGGTCAGGGGACAGGCTACACCTTC.

The CDR3 region has the DNA TGTGCCTGGAGGCCCTCCGGGACAGGGGGAATCCAGCCCCAGCATTTT. Translated: CAWRPSGTGGIQPQHF. This chain joins TRBV30 and TRBJ1-5; 11 bases align to TRBD1. After removal of 3 bases from V and 7 bases from J, the junction contained 11 bases not matched to a gene. Germline CDR1 GTSNPN, CDR2 SVGIG (reference sequence). The CDR3 spans 16 residues.

The chain employs TRBV5-4 and TRBJ1-1, with D unresolved. CDR1 and CDR2 from the germline V gene are SGHNT and YYREEE (reference sequence). V lost 5 bases and J lost 1, with 9 bases in between. The CDR3 contains 13 residues. CDR3 coding DNA: TGTGCCAGCAGGCACACTAGGAACACTGAAGCTTTCTTT. It translates to CASRHTRNTEAFF.

The V and J genes are TRBV14 and TRBJ2-5; the match to TRBD2 covers 11 bases. J was trimmed by 3 bases and V by 3 bases; bases with no gene match: 3. The CDR3 runs 15 residues. Looked up from germline, CDR1 is SGHDN and CDR2 is FVKESK. This CDR3 is CASSQPTSGKETQYF. The CDR3 region has the DNA TGTGCCAGCAGCCAGCCGACTAGCGGGAAAGAGACCCAGTACTTC.

This rearrangement joins TRBV19 to TRBJ1-5, with D hard to call. Trimming left V 7 bases short and J 3 bases short, with 10 bases between. Germline assignment: CDR1 LNHDA and CDR2 SQIVND (reference sequence). The CDR3 runs to 13 residues. CDR3 residues: CASTGLYNQPQHF. In DNA form, the CDR3 reads TGTGCCAGTACCGGACTATACAATCAGCCCCAGCATTTT.

The chain carries TRBV5-1 and TRBJ2-5, with 8 positions matching TRBD1. The germline V gene has CDR1 SGHRS and CDR2 YFSETQ. V gave up 4 bases and J gave up 5 bases; unmatched junction bases: 7. The CDR3 runs to 14 residues. Here the CDR3 DNA reads TGCGCCAGCAGCACGGACAGGGCTTGGGAGACCCAGTACTTC. Protein: CASSTDRAWETQYF.

The chain recombines TRBV6-1 with TRBJ1-3, with D maybe TRBD1 (6 bases). Germline V CDR1 and CDR2: MNHNS, SASEGT. The CDR3 runs 13 residues. V lost 7 bases, J lost 5 bases, and 12 bases lay in between. In DNA, the CDR3 is TGTGCCAGCATCCCGACAGGACGAAACACCATATATTTT. Its protein product is CASIPTGRNTIYF.